The clone carrying this TCR beta chain came up once. The germline V gene encodes CDR1 SNHLY and CDR2 FYNNEI. This CDR3 comprises 14 residues. Trimming stripped 6 bases from V and 5 bases from J, with 17 bases between. The data originate from a study of blood T cell repertoires in COVID-19. Generated by immunoSEQ multiplex PCR, the TCRdb table keeps only in-frame clones and is missing some. The table has roughly 400,000 clones, about 83% seen once. Specimen: PBMCs or T cells enriched from blood (not recorded which). The sequence came from a woman aged 50 to 60 who had recovered from COVID-19. The chain joins TRBV2 to TRBJ2-7; tentatively, D is TRBD1 (6 bases). The CDR3 DNA sequence: TGTGCCAGCAGGGCAGGGGCTCAGATTAACGAGCAGTACTTC. It codes for CASRAGAQINEQYF.